This T cell receptor (beta chain) originates from a study of T-cell memory formation after mild COVID-19. There are a few counts of this clonotype. Its antigen is still unknown. Notes on the study in general: Day 15 to 85 contracting clones showed balanced CD4/CD8; day 15 to 37 expanders favored CD4+.

TCRdb reprocessed the 5' RACE reads with MiXCR, giving one entry per CDR3 protein. The sample yields about 110,000 distinct CDR3 sequences, 15% to 20% seen once. CDR1 is SGHRS and CDR2 is YFSETQ in the germline V gene. This CDR3 has 15 amino acids. V lost 2 bases to trimming and J lost 2 bases; unmatched junction nucleotides: 5. The TCR was taken from a man aged 18-30 years who had mild COVID-19 (a few samples of this study predate the infection). Cell type and time point are not known. The V and J genes are TRBV5-1 and TRBJ2-7; 9 bases align to TRBD2. What was sequenced was PBMCs or a T cell subset sorted from them (not recorded which). CDR3: CASSFGGGEPYEQYF. The CDR3 DNA sequence: TGCGCCAGCAGCTTCGGCGGGGGGGAACCCTACGAGCAGTACTTC.